Following are 20 T cell receptor beta chains from one sample sequenced in a study of immune evolution from preneoplasia to lung adenocarcinoma. The table came from immunoSEQ multiplex PCR; TCRdb's copy has only in-frame clones and leaves some out. The sample has several thousand clones; around 78% are singletons. The specimen sequenced was FFPE lung adenocarcinoma in situ tissue. The receptors shown here come from a donor aged 70 or older with lung adenocarcinoma.

The chain is built from TRBV27 and TRBJ1-4; TRBD1 might be the D (5 bases). Trimming stripped 4 bases from V and 6 bases from J, with 15 bases between. CDR3 size: 15 residues. Germline CDR1 and CDR2: MNHEY and SMNVEV (reference sequence). CDR3 sequence: CASSYLDRRDEKLFF. The CDR3 region has the DNA TGTGCCAGCAGTTATCTCGACCGCAGGGATGAAAAACTGTTTTTT.

The chain links TRBV18 to TRBJ1-1, with 7 bases lining up with TRBD1. This CDR3 has 13 residues. The V segment lost 5 bases and the J segment 7 bases; nucleotides outside the gene matches: 7. Germline-derived CDR1 and CDR2 are KGHSH and LQKENI. CDR3 in DNA: TGTGCCAGCTCAAACCTGCAGGGGGATGAAGCTTTCTTT. This encodes CASSNLQGDEAFF.

This clone was seen a handful of times. The CDR3 protein is CASSFKSGTINTGELFF. In nucleotides, the CDR3 is TGCGCCAGCAGCTTTAAATCCGGGACAATCAACACCGGGGAGCTGTTTTTT. The rearrangement joins TRBV5-1 to TRBJ2-2; D might be TRBD1 (6 bases). The germline V gene has CDR1 SGHRS and CDR2 YFSETQ. The CDR3 is 17 amino acids. V was shortened by 2 bases and J by 2 bases, with 16 bases between the two germline ends. Based on the CDR3 plus reference TRBV5-1 and TRBJ2-2, the full variable domain is KAGVTQTPRYLIKTRGQQVTLSCSPISGHRSVSWYQQTPGQGLQFLFEYFSETQRNKGNFPGRFSGRQFSNSRSEMNVSTLELGDSALYLCASSFKSGTINTGELFFGEGSRLTVL.

The rearrangement uses TRBV9 and TRBJ1-1; no clear D gene. V shed 0 bases and J shed 7 bases, with 10 bases lying between them. This CDR3 spans 13 amino acids. Looked up from germline, CDR1 is SGDLS and CDR2 is YYNGEE. The CDR3 nucleotides read TGTGCCAGCAGCGTAGTGGGCCAGAGTGAAGCTTTCTTT. Residues: CASSVVGQSEAFF.

The rearrangement links TRBV7-8 to TRBJ2-3; maybe TRBD2 (5 bases). The V gene's germline CDR1 is SGHVS and CDR2 FQNEAQ. V lost 5 bases and J lost 4, with 13 bases in between. The CDR3 has 14 amino acids. This CDR3 is CASSLGPGADTQYF. The CDR3 DNA follows: TGTGCCAGCAGCCTGGGCCCCGGGGCAGATACGCAGTATTTT.

The chain uses TRBV27 and TRBJ1-5, with 7 nucleotides matching TRBD1. The V gene end was trimmed by 9 bases and the J gene end by 2 bases; junction bases not matched to a gene: 1. There are 12 residues in the CDR3. Germline values: CDR1 MNHEY, CDR2 SMNVEV (reference sequence). The CDR3 reads CASGTGNQPQHF. In nucleotides, the CDR3 is TGTGCCAGTGGGACAGGCAATCAGCCCCAGCATTTT.

The chain has TRBV7-2 and TRBJ2-3; 7 bases line up with TRBD2. The CDR3 is 16 residues long. Trimming removed 5 bases from V and 1 base from J; junction bases left unmatched: 9. The germline V gene has CDR1 SGHTA and CDR2 FQGNSA. This CDR3 is CASSKVGGTRTDTQYF. The CDR3 DNA reads as TGTGCCAGCAGCAAGGTGGGGGGGACCCGCACAGATACGCAGTATTTT. Variable domain in full (rest from reference TRBV7-2 and TRBJ2-3): GAGVSQSPSNKVTEKGKDVELRCDPISGHTALYWYRQSLGQGLEFLIYFQGNSAPDKSGLPSDRFSAERTGGSVSTLTIQRTQQEDSAVYLCASSKVGGTRTDTQYFGPGTRLTVL.

This chain links TRBV5-6 with TRBJ1-2; D possibly corresponds to TRBD1 (5 bases). Germline V gives CDR1 SGHDT, CDR2 YYEEEE. V shed 3 bases and J shed 1 base, with 10 bases lying between them. There are 14 residues in the CDR3. CDR3 sequence reads: CASSSGPINYGYTF. CDR3 bases: TGTGCCAGCAGCTCGGGACCTATTAACTATGGCTACACCTTC. The full variable domain, rest sourced from reference TRBV5-6 and TRBJ1-2, is DAGVTQSPTHLIKTRGQQVTLRCSPKSGHDTVSWYQQALGQGPQFIFQYYEEEERQRGNFPDRFSGHQFPNYSSELNVNALLLGDSALYLCASSSGPINYGYTFGSGTRLTVV.

This chain links TRBV6-4 with TRBJ2-7; D is perhaps TRBD2 (5 bases). CDR3 length: 15 residues. Germline V gene sequence: CDR1 MRHNA, CDR2 SNTAGT. Between the trimmed V and J ends, which lost 0 bases and 3 bases, there was a span of 12 bases. The DNA of the CDR3 is TGTGCCAGCAGTGACTCCTCAGGACGGGACTACGAGCAGTACTTC. It translates to CASSDSSGRDYEQYF.

The rearrangement links TRBV6-1 to TRBJ1-2, with D hard to call. Trimming shortened V by 4 bases and J by 8 bases, and 20 bases separated the two germline ends. The CDR3 loop spans 15 amino acids. From germline, CDR1 is MNHNS and CDR2 SASEGT. The CDR3 loop reads CASSAPVVTLAGYTF. The CDR3 DNA reads as TGTGCCAGCAGTGCTCCCGTAGTGACCCTCGCGGGCTACACCTTC.

This rearrangement joins TRBV5-6 to TRBJ2-7; TRBD2 might be the D (5 bases). CDR1 SGHDT and CDR2 YYEEEE come from the germline V gene. Trimming removed 0 bases at V and 6 bases at J, with 10 bases between. The CDR3 runs 13 residues. The CDR3 nucleotides are TGTGCCAGCAGCTTGGGTTTACGGGGCGAGCAGTACTTC. Protein sequence: CASSLGLRGEQYF.

The V gene is TRBV5-4, the J gene TRBJ1-4; 9 positions match TRBD1. The V and J ends lost 4 bases and 8 bases, in that order; junction bases with no gene match: 9. The CDR3 covers 15 residues. Germline V gives CDR1 SGHNT, CDR2 YYREEE (reference sequence). In nucleotides, the CDR3 is TGTGCCAGCAGCAACAACAGGGGGCTTAACGAAAAACTGTTTTTT. Protein product: CASSNNRGLNEKLFF.

This chain connects TRBV18 to TRBJ1-1; D unclear. The CDR3 spans 14 residues. Germline V gene sequence: CDR1 KGHSH, CDR2 LQKENI. Trimming removed 2 bases at V and 1 base at J, with 8 bases between. The CDR3 spells CASSPGRTNTEAFF. CDR3 bases: TGTGCCAGCTCACCAGGACGGACGAACACTGAAGCTTTCTTT.

The rearrangement joins TRBV28 to TRBJ1-5; TRBD1 matches 10 bases. This CDR3 is built from 14 residues. From germline, CDR1 is MDHEN and CDR2 SYDVKM. The ends lost 8 bases at V and 1 base at J; junction bases unmatched: 2. The CDR3 reads CASGQGGSNQPQHF. The CDR3 region has the DNA TGTGCCAGCGGACAGGGGGGAAGCAATCAGCCCCAGCATTTT.

J is TRBJ1-1 and V is TRBV11-2; possibly TRBD1 for D (5 bases). The CDR3 runs 14 residues. The V end was cut by 5 bases, the J end by 4 bases, with 14 bases between. Per germline, CDR1 SGHAT and CDR2 FQNNGV. The CDR3 region has the DNA TGTGCCAGCAGCCACAGACAGCTCAGCACTGAAGCTTTCTTT. It is translated as CASSHRQLSTEAFF.

The rearrangement links TRBV5-1 to TRBJ1-4; tentative D call: TRBD1 (5 bases). Trimming took off 0 bases at V and 7 bases at J, with 13 bases between the two ends. Germline CDR1 SGHRS, CDR2 YFSETQ. CDR3 length: 15 residues. CDR3 nucleotides: TGCGCCAGCAGCTTGGAGGGGCTCGTAAGTGAAAAACTGTTTTTT. Its translation: CASSLEGLVSEKLFF.

Of note for this clone: This sample includes further DNA sequences coding for the same CDR3. V and J are TRBV6-1 and TRBJ1-5; D is uncertain. The V end was cut by 2 bases, the J end by 0 bases, with 8 bases between. The CDR3 has 15 amino acids. Germline V gene lookup returns CDR1 MNHNS and CDR2 SASEGT. CDR3 sequence (DNA): TGTGCCAGCAGTGAACCACAGTATAGCAATCAGCCCCAGCATTTT. Translated, it gives CASSEPQYSNQPQHF.

This chain joins TRBV28 and TRBJ1-1; D is unresolved. CDR1 and CDR2 (germline): MDHEN, SYDVKM. The V gene lost 4 bases and the J gene lost 9 bases, with 9 bases spanning the gap. This CDR3 region has 11 residues. CDR3 loop: CASSSAVKAFF. The CDR3 DNA sequence: TGTGCCAGCAGTTCAGCAGTAAAAGCTTTCTTT.

As DNA, the CDR3 is TGTGCCAGCAGCTTAGGGGACCCGGCGGATCAGCCCCAGCATTTT. It specifies CASSLGDPADQPQHF. The chain employs TRBV7-9 and TRBJ1-5; D possibly corresponds to TRBD1 (5 bases). This CDR3 region has 15 residues. V dropped 1 base and J dropped 5 bases, with 12 bases sitting between them. The germline V gene encodes CDR1 SEHNR and CDR2 FQNEAQ (reference sequence).

This chain links TRBV5-6 with TRBJ2-1; D not resolved. The CDR3 has 14 amino acids. V was pared by 2 bases and J by 5 bases, with 11 bases between. The V gene's germline CDR1 is SGHDT and CDR2 YYEEEE. This chain's CDR3 is CASSFGNPNNEQFF. The CDR3 region has the DNA TGTGCCAGCAGCTTTGGGAACCCTAACAATGAGCAGTTCTTC.